The rows below give T cell receptor beta chains drawn from one sample of a study of blood T cell repertoires in COVID-19. TCRdb keeps only in-frame clones here, not all; method: immunoSEQ multiplex PCR. Found here are 200,000 to 250,000 clones, 70% to 90% of them singletons; the top ten hold roughly 3%. Sequenced sample: peripheral blood. The receptor set was obtained from a man aged 18 to 30 with active or convalescent COVID-19. CDR3s include the opening cysteine and the closing phenylalanine or tryptophan. The order of the fields is CDR3 length, V gene, clone size, J gene, D gene, CDR3 protein, CDR3 DNA. D genes are given only for firm matches. Some rows have no size entry. The others give once, few or many, or a class for an expanded clone.

13,TRBV7-3,few,TRBJ1-1,-,CASRTSSNTEAFF,TGTGCCAGCAGAACTTCATCAAACACTGAAGCTTTCTTT
12,TRBV10-3,-,TRBJ1-5,-,CAIRAENQPQHF,TGTGCCATCAGAGCGGAGAATCAGCCCCAGCATTTT
16,TRBV5-4,once,TRBJ2-3,TRBD2,CASSLESGRPGDTQYF,TGTGCCAGCAGCTTAGAGAGCGGGAGGCCTGGCGATACGCAGTATTTT
17,TRBV2,many,TRBJ2-1,TRBD2,CASRGLAGLVSYNEQFF,TGTGCCAGCAGAGGACTAGCGGGACTAGTCTCCTACAATGAGCAGTTCTTC
13,TRBV10-1,-,TRBJ2-1,-,CANLMGVFDEQFF,TGCGCCAACCTAATGGGAGTTTTTGATGAGCAGTTCTTC
17,TRBV3-1/TRBV3-2,-,TRBJ2-1,-,CASSQVVHRGLSREQFF,TGTGCCAGCAGCCAAGTTGTACACCGGGGTCTGAGTCGTGAGCAGTTCTTC
14,TRBV28,-,TRBJ1-2,TRBD1,CASSFLDRNYGYTF,TGTGCCAGCAGTTTCCTGGACAGGAACTATGGCTACACCTTC
12,TRBV10-3,-,TRBJ2-1,TRBD2,CAAGGGLNEQFF,TGTGCCGCCGGGGGGGGTTTGAATGAGCAGTTCTTC
14,TRBV5-1,-,TRBJ2-1,-,CASSRESSYNEQFF,TGCGCCAGCAGTCGGGAAAGCTCCTACAATGAGCAGTTCTTC
16,TRBV15,-,TRBJ1-4,-,CATSRGPQGGNEKLFF,TGTGCCACCAGCAGAGGTCCACAGGGTGGTAATGAAAAACTGTTTTTT
17,TRBV10-3,-,TRBJ2-2,TRBD2,CAIRPTSGGANTGELFF,TGTGCCATCAGACCGACTAGCGGGGGGGCGAACACCGGGGAGCTGTTTTTT
18,TRBV5-1,-,TRBJ2-3,TRBD2,CASSLARTSGGEADTQYF,TGCGCCAGCAGCTTGGCCCGGACTAGCGGAGGGGAGGCAGATACGCAGTATTTT
14,TRBV9,-,TRBJ1-2,-,CASSAPGAHYGYTF,TGTGCCAGCAGCGCCCCAGGGGCGCACTATGGCTACACCTTC
14,TRBV29-1,few,TRBJ1-1,TRBD1,CSVLGGQGSTEAFF,TGCAGCGTCCTAGGGGGACAGGGGAGCACTGAAGCTTTCTTT
15,TRBV7-2,once,TRBJ2-4,-,CASSLFRGAKNIQYF,TGTGCCAGCAGCTTGTTTCGGGGAGCCAAAAACATTCAGTACTTC
15,TRBV12-5,-,TRBJ1-2,TRBD1,CASGSEGTGGYGYTF,TGTGCTAGTGGTTCCGAGGGGACAGGGGGATATGGCTACACCTTC
15,TRBV4-3,-,TRBJ2-5,-,CASSQVTGNQETQYF,TGCGCCAGCAGCCAAGTAACAGGGAATCAAGAGACCCAGTACTTC
14,TRBV6-5,-,TRBJ1-5,-,CASIIRGRDQPQHF,TGTGCCAGCATCATCAGGGGCAGGGATCAGCCCCAGCATTTT
14,TRBV28,-,TRBJ1-2,TRBD1,CASSPLGTGAGYTF,TGTGCCAGCAGTCCCCTGGGGACAGGGGCTGGCTACACCTTC
13,TRBV7-2,-,TRBJ1-6,-,CASSLSRDSPLHF,TGTGCCAGCAGCTTAAGTCGGGATTCACCCCTCCACTTT
13,TRBV28,-,TRBJ2-5,TRBD2,CASSLVGGNTQYF,TGTGCCAGCAGTTTAGTCGGGGGGAATACCCAGTACTTC
11,TRBV30,once,TRBJ2-7,-,CAWTGVREQYF,TGTGCCTGGACCGGGGTGCGCGAGCAGTACTTC
13,TRBV3-1/TRBV3-2,-,TRBJ2-2,-,CASSPRLTGELFF,TGTGCCAGCAGCCCGAGACTGACCGGGGAGCTGTTTTTT
13,TRBV5-1,few,TRBJ1-1,-,CASSFGANTEAFF,TGCGCCAGCAGCTTTGGAGCGAACACTGAAGCTTTCTTT
14,TRBV29-1,-,TRBJ2-7,-,CSVAGLAAFDEQYF,TGCAGCGTTGCTGGCCTGGCAGCGTTCGACGAGCAGTACTTC
14,TRBV29-1,-,TRBJ2-1,TRBD2,CSVVTSGRLNEQFF,TGCAGCGTTGTGACTAGCGGGAGACTCAATGAGCAGTTCTTC
12,TRBV7-6,-,TRBJ2-7,TRBD1,CAVGTGGYEQYF,TGTGCCGTCGGGACAGGGGGGTACGAGCAGTACTTC
18,TRBV7-2,-,TRBJ2-4,TRBD2,CASSSGLAGGQGKNIQYF,TGTGCCAGCAGCTCGGGACTAGCGGGGGGGCAAGGCAAAAACATTCAGTACTTC
15,TRBV6-6,-,TRBJ2-1,-,CASSPRRARYNEQFF,TGTGCCAGCAGTCCCCGGAGGGCCCGATACAATGAGCAGTTCTTC
12,TRBV28,-,TRBJ1-1,TRBD1,CASSEPGTDAFF,TGTGCCAGCAGTGAACCCGGGACAGATGCTTTCTTT
12,TRBV6-5,-,TRBJ1-2,-,CASSQGFYGYTF,TGTGCCAGCAGCCAGGGCTTCTATGGCTACACCTTC
15,TRBV5-5,few,TRBJ1-1,TRBD1,CASSPPVGQGGMAFF,TGTGCCAGCAGCCCCCCCGTGGGACAGGGGGGCATGGCTTTCTTT
14,TRBV6-5,-,TRBJ1-2,-,CASSPTGTLYGYTF,TGTGCCAGCAGCCCGACCGGGACTCTCTATGGCTACACCTTC
15,TRBV7-9,-,TRBJ1-1,TRBD1,CASSLDTGGNTEAFF,TGTGCCAGCAGCTTAGATACAGGGGGCAACACTGAAGCTTTCTTT
15,TRBV4-1,-,TRBJ2-5,TRBD2,CASSQGTSGKETQYF,TGCGCCAGCAGCCAAGGGACTAGCGGGAAAGAGACCCAGTACTTC
15,TRBV5-1,once,TRBJ2-5,TRBD1,CASSLPPQGKETQYF,TGCGCCAGCAGCCTACCCCCACAGGGGAAAGAGACCCAGTACTTC
14,TRBV28,-,TRBJ2-5,-,CASTWRGYQETQYF,TGTGCCAGCACCTGGAGGGGATACCAAGAGACCCAGTACTTC
13,TRBV30,-,TRBJ1-5,-,CAWSRRENQPQHF,TGTGCCTGGAGCAGGAGGGAAAATCAGCCCCAGCATTTT
17,TRBV7-2,-,TRBJ2-5,TRBD2,CASSLFLRRGGLETQYF,TGTGCCAGCAGCTTATTTCTGCGGCGGGGGGGCCTCGAGACCCAGTACTTC
11,TRBV20-1,-,TRBJ1-1,-,CSVSRRGEAFF,TGCAGTGTAAGCCGAAGAGGTGAAGCTTTCTTT
15,TRBV9,-,TRBJ1-5,-,CASSLSGGSNQPQHF,TGTGCCAGCAGCCTCAGTGGGGGGAGCAATCAGCCCCAGCATTTT
16,TRBV7-2,-,TRBJ2-3,TRBD2,CASSLLAGTSTDTQYF,TGTGCCAGCAGCCTACTAGCGGGGACTTCCACAGATACGCAGTATTTT
17,TRBV11-2,once,TRBJ2-1,TRBD2,CASSFTGLAGGKNEQFF,TGTGCCAGCAGCTTTACTGGACTAGCGGGGGGGAAGAATGAGCAGTTCTTC
18,TRBV27,once,TRBJ1-3,-,CASSSLTSSGAIGNTIYF,TGTGCCAGCAGTTCACTAACCTCGTCAGGGGCTATTGGAAACACCATATATTTT
12,TRBV30,few,TRBJ1-2,TRBD1,CACPGQHYGYTF,TGTGCCTGTCCGGGACAGCACTATGGCTACACCTTC
15,TRBV19,-,TRBJ2-3,TRBD2,CASSLAVSFTDTQYF,TGTGCCAGTAGCCTAGCGGTGTCTTTCACAGATACGCAGTATTTT
14,TRBV3-1/TRBV3-2,-,TRBJ2-1,TRBD1,CASSLGQGLNEQFF,TGTGCCAGCAGCCTAGGACAGGGCCTAAATGAGCAGTTCTTC
15,TRBV6-4,-,TRBJ2-1,TRBD2,CASSEAAGGHNEQFF,TGTGCCAGCAGTGAAGCAGCGGGGGGGCACAATGAGCAGTTCTTC
15,TRBV5-5,-,TRBJ1-2,TRBD1,CASSRLDRVNGGYTF,TGTGCCAGCAGCCGACTTGACAGGGTGAACGGGGGCTACACCTTC
16,TRBV5-8,-,TRBJ1-4,TRBD1,CASSWGQGSPHEKLFF,TGTGCCAGCAGCTGGGGACAGGGGAGTCCTCATGAAAAACTGTTTTTT
15,TRBV27,-,TRBJ1-5,-,CASSFRGLGSQPQHF,TGTGCCAGCAGTTTCAGGGGTCTGGGATCTCAGCCCCAGCATTTT
17,TRBV9,few,TRBJ2-1,TRBD1,CASSVALSGTGHNEQFF,TGTGCCAGCAGCGTAGCTCTGTCGGGGACAGGCCACAATGAGCAGTTCTTC
12,TRBV5-4,-,TRBJ2-7,-,CASSLGLNEQYF,TGTGCCAGCAGCTTGGGACTCAACGAGCAGTACTTC